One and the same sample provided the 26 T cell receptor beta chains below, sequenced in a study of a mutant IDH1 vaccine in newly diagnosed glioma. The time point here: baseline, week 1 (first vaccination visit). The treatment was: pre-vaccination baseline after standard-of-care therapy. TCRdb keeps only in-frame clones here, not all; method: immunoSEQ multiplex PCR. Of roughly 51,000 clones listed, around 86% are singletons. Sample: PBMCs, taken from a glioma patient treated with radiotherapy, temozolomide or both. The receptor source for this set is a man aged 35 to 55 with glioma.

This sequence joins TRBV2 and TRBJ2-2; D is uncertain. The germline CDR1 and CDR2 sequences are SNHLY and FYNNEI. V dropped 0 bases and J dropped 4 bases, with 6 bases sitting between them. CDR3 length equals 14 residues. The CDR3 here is CASSEAGSTGELFF. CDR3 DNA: TGTGCCAGCAGTGAAGCGGGTAGCACCGGGGAGCTGTTTTTT.

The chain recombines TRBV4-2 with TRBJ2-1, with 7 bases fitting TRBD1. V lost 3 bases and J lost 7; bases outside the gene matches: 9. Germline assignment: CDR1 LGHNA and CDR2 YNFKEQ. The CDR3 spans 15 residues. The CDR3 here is CASSHPGTVTNEQFF. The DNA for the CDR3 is TGTGCCAGCAGCCACCCCGGGACAGTCACTAATGAGCAGTTCTTC.

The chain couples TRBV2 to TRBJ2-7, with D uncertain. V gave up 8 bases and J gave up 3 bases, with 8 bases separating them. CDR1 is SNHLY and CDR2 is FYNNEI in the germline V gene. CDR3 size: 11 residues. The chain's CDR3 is CASLYSYEQYF. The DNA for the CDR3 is TGTGCCAGCCTTTACAGCTACGAGCAGTACTTC.

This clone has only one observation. In DNA, the CDR3 is TGTGCCAGCATCAAGGACGGAACCTACGAGCAGTACTTC. It yields the protein CASIKDGTYEQYF. This sequence joins TRBV6-5 and TRBJ2-7; D uncertain. V was shortened by 7 bases and J by 2 bases, with 12 bases between the two germline ends. This CDR3 is 13 amino acids long. Germline CDR1 is MNHEY and CDR2 is SVGAGI.

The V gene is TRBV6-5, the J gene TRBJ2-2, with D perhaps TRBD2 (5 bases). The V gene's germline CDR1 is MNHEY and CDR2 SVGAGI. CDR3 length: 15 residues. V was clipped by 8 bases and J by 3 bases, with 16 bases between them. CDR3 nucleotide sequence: TGTGCCAGCCGCCCATACACGGGGTACACCGGGGAGCTGTTTTTT. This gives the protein CASRPYTGYTGELFF.

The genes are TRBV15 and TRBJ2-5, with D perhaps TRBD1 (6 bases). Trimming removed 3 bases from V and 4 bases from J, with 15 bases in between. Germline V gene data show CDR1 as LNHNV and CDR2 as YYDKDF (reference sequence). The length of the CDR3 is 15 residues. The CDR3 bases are TGTGCCACCAGCAGGAGGGACAACTCGGGAGAGACCCAGTACTTC. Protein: CATSRRDNSGETQYF.

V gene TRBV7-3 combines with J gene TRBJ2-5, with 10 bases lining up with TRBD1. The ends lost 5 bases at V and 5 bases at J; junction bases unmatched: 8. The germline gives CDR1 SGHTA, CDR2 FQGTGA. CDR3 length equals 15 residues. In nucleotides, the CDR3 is TGTGCCAGCAGCCCCGGGACAGGGGTTATGGAGACCCAGTACTTC. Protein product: CASSPGTGVMETQYF.

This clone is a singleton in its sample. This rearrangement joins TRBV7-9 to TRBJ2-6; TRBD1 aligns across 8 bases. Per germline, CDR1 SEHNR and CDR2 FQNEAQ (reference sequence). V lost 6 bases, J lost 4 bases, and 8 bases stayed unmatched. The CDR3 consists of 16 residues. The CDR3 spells CASRSDRATGANVLTF. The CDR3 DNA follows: TGTGCCAGCAGGTCGGACAGGGCTACCGGGGCCAACGTCCTGACTTTC.

CDR3: CASSLESTPPGGQYF. For the CDR3, the DNA is TGCGCCAGCAGCTTGGAATCGACTCCTCCCGGGGGCCAGTACTTC. This rearrangement joins TRBV5-1 to TRBJ2-5; D is possibly TRBD2 (6 bases). With 0 bases removed from V and 10 bases from J, the gap between germline ends came to 19 bases. The CDR3 extends over 15 amino acids. CDR1 and CDR2 (germline): SGHRS, YFSETQ.

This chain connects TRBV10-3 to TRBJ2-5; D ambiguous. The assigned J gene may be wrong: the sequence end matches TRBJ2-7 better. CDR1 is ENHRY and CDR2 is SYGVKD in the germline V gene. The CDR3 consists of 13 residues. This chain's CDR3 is CASPGPSSYEQYF. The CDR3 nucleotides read TGTGCCAGTCCGGGCCCAAGCTCCTACGAGCAGTACTTC.

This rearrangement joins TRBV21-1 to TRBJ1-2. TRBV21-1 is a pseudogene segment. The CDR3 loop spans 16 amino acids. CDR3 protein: CASSKSGLMCGSGYTF. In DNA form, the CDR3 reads TGTGCCAGCAGCAAAAGCGGGCTAATGTGCGGGAGTGGCTACACCTTC.

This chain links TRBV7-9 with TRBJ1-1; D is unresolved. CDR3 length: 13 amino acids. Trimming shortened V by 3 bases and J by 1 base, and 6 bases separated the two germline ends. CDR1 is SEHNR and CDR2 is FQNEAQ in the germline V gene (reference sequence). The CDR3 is CASSFHTNTEAFF. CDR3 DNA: TGTGCCAGCAGCTTTCACACGAACACTGAAGCTTTCTTT.

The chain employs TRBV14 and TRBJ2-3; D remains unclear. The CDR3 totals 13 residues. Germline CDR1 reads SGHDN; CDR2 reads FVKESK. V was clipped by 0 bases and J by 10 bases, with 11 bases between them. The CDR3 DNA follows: TGTGCCAGCAGCCAAGACTGGGTTGGGGCGCAGTATTTT. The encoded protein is CASSQDWVGAQYF.

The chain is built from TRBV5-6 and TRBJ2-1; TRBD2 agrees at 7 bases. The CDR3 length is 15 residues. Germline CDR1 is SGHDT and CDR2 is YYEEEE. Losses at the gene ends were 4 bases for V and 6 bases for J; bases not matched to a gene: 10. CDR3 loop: CASSLVVAGFNEQFF. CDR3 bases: TGTGCCAGCAGCCTTGTGGTAGCGGGTTTCAATGAGCAGTTCTTC.

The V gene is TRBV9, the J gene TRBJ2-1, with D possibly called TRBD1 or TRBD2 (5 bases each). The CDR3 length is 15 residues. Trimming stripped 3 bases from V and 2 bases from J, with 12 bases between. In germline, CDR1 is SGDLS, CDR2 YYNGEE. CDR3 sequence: CASSDGEGPYNEQFF. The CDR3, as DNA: TGTGCCAGCAGCGATGGAGAGGGGCCCTACAATGAGCAGTTCTTC.

CDR3 sequence reads: CASSSKRGLSEQYF. The DNA for the CDR3 is TGTGCCAGCAGCTCGAAACGGGGGCTTAGCGAGCAGTACTTC. The chain combines TRBV5-8 with TRBJ2-7; possibly TRBD1 or TRBD2 for D (6 bases each). The CDR3 totals 14 residues. V lost 3 bases, J lost 6 bases, and 16 bases lay in between. Germline CDR1 reads SGHTS; CDR2 reads YDEGEE.

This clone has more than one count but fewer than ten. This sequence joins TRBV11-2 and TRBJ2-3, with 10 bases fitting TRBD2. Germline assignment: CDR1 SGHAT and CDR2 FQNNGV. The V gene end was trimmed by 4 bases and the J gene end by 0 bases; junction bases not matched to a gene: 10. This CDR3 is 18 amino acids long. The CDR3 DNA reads TGTGCCAGCAGCTCTCGACCCGGGACTAGCGTTAGCACAGATACGCAGTATTTT. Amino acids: CASSSRPGTSVSTDTQYF.

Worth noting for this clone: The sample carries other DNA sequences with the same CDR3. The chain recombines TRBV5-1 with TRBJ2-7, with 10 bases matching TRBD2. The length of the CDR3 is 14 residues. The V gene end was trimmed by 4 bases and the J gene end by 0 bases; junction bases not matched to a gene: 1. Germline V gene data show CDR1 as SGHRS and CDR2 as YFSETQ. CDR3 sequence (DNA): TGCGCCAGCAGCCGGACTAGCGGCTCCTACGAGCAGTACTTC. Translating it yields CASSRTSGSYEQYF.

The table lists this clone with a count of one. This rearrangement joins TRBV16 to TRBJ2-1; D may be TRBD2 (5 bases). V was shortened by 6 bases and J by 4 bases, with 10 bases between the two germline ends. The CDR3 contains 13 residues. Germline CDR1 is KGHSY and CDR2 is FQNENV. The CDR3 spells CASSHSVYNEQFF. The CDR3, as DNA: TGTGCCAGCAGTCATAGCGTGTACAATGAGCAGTTCTTC.

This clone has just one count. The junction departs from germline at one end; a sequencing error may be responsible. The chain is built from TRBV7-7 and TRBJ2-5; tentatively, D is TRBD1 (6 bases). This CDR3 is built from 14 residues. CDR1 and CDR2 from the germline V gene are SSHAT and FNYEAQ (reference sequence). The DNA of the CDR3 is TGTGCTAGCAGCCATTCCGGGACACAAGAGACCCAGTACTTC. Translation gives CASSHSGTQETQYF.

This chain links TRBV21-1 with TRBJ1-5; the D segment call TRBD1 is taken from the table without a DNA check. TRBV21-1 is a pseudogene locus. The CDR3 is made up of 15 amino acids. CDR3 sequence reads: CASSTKTGNNQPQHF. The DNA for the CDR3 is TGTGCCAGCAGCACTAAGACAGGAAATAATCAGCCCCAGCATTTT.

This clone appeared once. CDR3 in DNA: TGTGCCAGCAGCTTCACACAGGGGAATGGCTACACCTTC. It specifies CASSFTQGNGYTF. V usage is TRBV7-9 and J usage is TRBJ1-2, with TRBD1 identical over 7 bases. There are 13 residues in the CDR3. CDR1 SEHNR and CDR2 FQNEAQ come from the germline V gene (reference sequence). V dropped 3 bases and J dropped 6; count of bases not matched to a gene: 4.

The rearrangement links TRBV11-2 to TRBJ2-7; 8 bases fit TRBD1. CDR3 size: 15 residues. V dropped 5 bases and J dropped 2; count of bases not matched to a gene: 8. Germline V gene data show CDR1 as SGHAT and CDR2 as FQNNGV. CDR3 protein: CASSLGQGRAYEQYF. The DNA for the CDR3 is TGTGCCAGCAGCCTCGGACAGGGTAGGGCCTACGAGCAGTACTTC.

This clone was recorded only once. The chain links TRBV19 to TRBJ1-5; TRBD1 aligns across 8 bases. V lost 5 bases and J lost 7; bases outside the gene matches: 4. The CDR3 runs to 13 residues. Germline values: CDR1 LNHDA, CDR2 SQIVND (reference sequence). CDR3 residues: CASSGQGRQPQHF. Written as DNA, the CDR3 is TGTGCCAGTAGTGGACAGGGCCGACAGCCCCAGCATTTT. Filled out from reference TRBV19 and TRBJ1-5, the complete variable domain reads DGGITQSPKYLFRKEGQNVTLSCEQNLNHDAMYWYRQDPGQGLRLIYYSQIVNDFQKGDIAEGYSVSREKKESFPLTVTSAQKNPTAFYLCASSGQGRQPQHFGDGTRLSIL.

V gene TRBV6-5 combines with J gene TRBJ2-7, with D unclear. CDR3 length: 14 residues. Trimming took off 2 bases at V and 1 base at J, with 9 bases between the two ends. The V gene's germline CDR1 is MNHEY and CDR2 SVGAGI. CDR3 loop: CASSYERFSYEQYF. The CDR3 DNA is TGTGCCAGCAGTTACGAGAGGTTTTCCTACGAGCAGTACTTC.

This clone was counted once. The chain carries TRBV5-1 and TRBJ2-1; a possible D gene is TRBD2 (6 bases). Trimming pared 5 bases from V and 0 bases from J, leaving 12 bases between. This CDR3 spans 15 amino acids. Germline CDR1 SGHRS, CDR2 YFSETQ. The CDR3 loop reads CASSSGTSSYNEQFF. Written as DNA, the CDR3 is TGCGCCAGCAGTAGCGGTACTTCCTCCTACAATGAGCAGTTCTTC.